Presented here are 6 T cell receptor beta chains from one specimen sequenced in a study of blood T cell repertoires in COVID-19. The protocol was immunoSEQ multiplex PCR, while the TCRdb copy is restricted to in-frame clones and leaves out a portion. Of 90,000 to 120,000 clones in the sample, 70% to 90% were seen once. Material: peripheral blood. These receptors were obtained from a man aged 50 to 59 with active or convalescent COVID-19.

The CDR3, as DNA: TGTGCCAGCAGCGGACTCCCGAACACTGAAGCTTTCTTT. Protein product: CASSGLPNTEAFF. The genes are TRBV6-2 or TRBV6-3 and TRBJ1-1; D gene uncertain. CDR3 length: 13 amino acids. Germline-derived CDR1 and CDR2 are MNHEY and SVGEGT. Trimming cost V 6 bases and J 1 base, with 9 bases left between them.

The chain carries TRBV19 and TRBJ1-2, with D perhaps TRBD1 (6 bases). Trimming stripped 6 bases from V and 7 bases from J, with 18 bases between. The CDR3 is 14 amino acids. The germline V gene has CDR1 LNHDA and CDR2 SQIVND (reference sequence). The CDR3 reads CASSPMGGAVGYTF. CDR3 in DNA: TGTGCCAGTAGCCCTATGGGGGGGGCGGTTGGCTACACCTTC. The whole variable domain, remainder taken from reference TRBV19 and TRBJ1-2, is DGGITQSPKYLFRKEGQNVTLSCEQNLNHDAMYWYRQDPGQGLRLIYYSQIVNDFQKGDIAEGYSVSREKKESFPLTVTSAQKNPTAFYLCASSPMGGAVGYTFGSGTRLTVV.

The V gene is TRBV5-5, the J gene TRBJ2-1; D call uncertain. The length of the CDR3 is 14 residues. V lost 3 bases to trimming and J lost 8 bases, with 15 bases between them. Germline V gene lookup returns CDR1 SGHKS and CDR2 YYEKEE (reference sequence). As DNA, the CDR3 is TGTGCCAGCAGCTCTAACGCTCCACGAGATGAGCAGTTCTTC. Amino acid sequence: CASSSNAPRDEQFF.

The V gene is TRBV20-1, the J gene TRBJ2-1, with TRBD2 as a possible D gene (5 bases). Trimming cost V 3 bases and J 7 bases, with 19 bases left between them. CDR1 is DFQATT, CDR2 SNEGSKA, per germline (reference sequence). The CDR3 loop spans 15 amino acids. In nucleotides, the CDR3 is TGCAGTGCTAGTTCTCTAGCCAACGTTGGGAATGAGCAGTTCTTC. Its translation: CSASSLANVGNEQFF.

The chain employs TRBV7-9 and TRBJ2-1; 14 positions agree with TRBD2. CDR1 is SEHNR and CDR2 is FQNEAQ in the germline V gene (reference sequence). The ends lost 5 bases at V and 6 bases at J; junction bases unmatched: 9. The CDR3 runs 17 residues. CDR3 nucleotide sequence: TGTGCCAGCAGCCCCCGACTAGCGGGAGGGCTCGGCAATGAGCAGTTCTTC. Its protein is CASSPRLAGGLGNEQFF.

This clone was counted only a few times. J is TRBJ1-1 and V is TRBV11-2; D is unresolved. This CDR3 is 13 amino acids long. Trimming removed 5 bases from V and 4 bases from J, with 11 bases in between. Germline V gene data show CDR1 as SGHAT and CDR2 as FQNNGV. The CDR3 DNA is TGTGCCAGCAGCCCCCCGGCGGGCACTGAAGCTTTCTTT. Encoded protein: CASSPPAGTEAFF.